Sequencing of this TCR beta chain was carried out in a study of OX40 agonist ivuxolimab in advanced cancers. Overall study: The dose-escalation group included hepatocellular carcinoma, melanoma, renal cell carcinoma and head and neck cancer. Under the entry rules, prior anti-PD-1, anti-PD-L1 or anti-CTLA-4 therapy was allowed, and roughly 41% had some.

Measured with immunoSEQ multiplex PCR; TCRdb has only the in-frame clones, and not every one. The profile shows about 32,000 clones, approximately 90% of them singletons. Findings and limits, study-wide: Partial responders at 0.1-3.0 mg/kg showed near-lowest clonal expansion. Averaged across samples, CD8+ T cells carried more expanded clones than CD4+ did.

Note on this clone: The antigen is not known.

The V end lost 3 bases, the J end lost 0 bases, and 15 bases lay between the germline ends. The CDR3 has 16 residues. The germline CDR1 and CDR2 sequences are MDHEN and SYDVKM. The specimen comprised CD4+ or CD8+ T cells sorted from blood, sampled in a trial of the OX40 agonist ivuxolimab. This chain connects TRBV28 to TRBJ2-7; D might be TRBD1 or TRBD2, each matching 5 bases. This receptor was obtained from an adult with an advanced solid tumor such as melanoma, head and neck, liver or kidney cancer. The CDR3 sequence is CASSFVGDPHSYEQYF. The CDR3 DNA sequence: TGTGCCAGCAGTTTCGTAGGGGACCCCCACTCCTACGAGCAGTACTTC.